This T cell receptor beta chain is from a study of T cell repertoires in cytomegalovirus infection. From the reads, TCRdb called clonotypes with MiXCR, one entry per CDR3 protein. Of around 330,000 distinct CDR3 sequences listed, roughly 15% were seen once; the top ten hold around 12%. CDR3 length equals 16 residues. V lost 3 bases, J lost 6 bases, and 18 bases lay in between. The germline gives CDR1 LNHDA, CDR2 SQIVND (reference sequence). The sequenced material came from PBMCs. The clonotype comes from a human donor in good health (CMV status not recorded). Some clones in this sample may be carry-over from other donors' samples. V usage is TRBV19 and J usage is TRBJ2-1; D might be TRBD2 (7 bases). The CDR3 bases are TGTGCCAGTAGTATTTCGAGGGGGGGGTGGGGCAATGAGCAGTTCTTC. The encoded protein is CASSISRGGWGNEQFF.